Listed below are T cell receptor beta chains from one sample, sequenced in a study of blood T cell repertoires in COVID-19. Sequencing was performed with immunoSEQ multiplex PCR; in TCRdb, only in-frame clones are kept and a portion is missing. This table has some 200,000 clones, approximately 85% appearing once. The sequencing sample was made of peripheral blood. The receptors come from a woman between 50 and 59 years old with active or convalescent COVID-19. CDR3s include the opening cysteine and the closing phenylalanine or tryptophan. The D gene is left open where the match is weak. Size tells how often a clone was seen (once, few, many) or the class of an expanded clone, and some rows leave it out.

NA	TRBJ1-4	TRBV6-5	TRBD1	TGTGCCAGCAGTTCCGGCGACAGGGGGCAAGGTGAAAAACTGTTTTTT	CASSSGDRGQGEKLFF
NA	TRBJ1-2	TRBV19	TRBD1	TGTGCCAGTAGTGGAGGACAGGGCGGCTATGGCTACACCTTC	CASSGGQGGYGYTF
NA	TRBJ1-1	TRBV6-1	TRBD1	TGTGCCAGCAGTGAAGGGCAGGGGGCAGAAAAAGCTTTCTTT	CASSEGQGAEKAFF
NA	TRBJ2-5	TRBV14	NA	TGTGCCAGCAGCCAACAAACCCCGCGCCGGGAGACCCAGTACTTC	CASSQQTPRRETQYF
NA	TRBJ2-5	TRBV7-2	NA	TGTGCCAGCAGCTTGCAAAGGCGGGACCCGGCGGAGACCCAGTACTTC	CASSLQRRDPAETQYF
NA	TRBJ2-1	TRBV28	TRBD2	TGTGCCAGCAGCCCGGGGGGGGGCTCCTACAATGAGCAGTTCTTC	CASSPGGGSYNEQFF
NA	TRBJ2-5	TRBV12-3/TRBV12-4	NA	TGTGCCAGCTATGACGGGGGGCACGCGGCCCAGTACTTC	CASYDGGHAAQYF
NA	TRBJ1-5	TRBV6-4	NA	TGTGCCAGCAGTGCCGGGGGGCAGCCCCAGCATTTT	CASSAGGQPQHF
few	TRBJ1-5	TRBV28	TRBD1	TGTGCCAGCAGGGGACAGGGGCCCAGCAATCAGCCCCAGCATTTT	CASRGQGPSNQPQHF
few	TRBJ1-1	TRBV7-9	NA	TGTGCCAGCCGCGAAATATTAGACACTGAAGCTTTCTTT	CASREILDTEAFF
NA	TRBJ2-1	TRBV11-2	TRBD2	TGTGCCAGCAGACCTAGATCGGGAGGGCCTAATGAGCAGTTCTTC	CASRPRSGGPNEQFF
NA	TRBJ1-2	TRBV19	TRBD1	TGTGCCAGTACCTACGGGACAGGTTATGGCTACACCTTC	CASTYGTGYGYTF